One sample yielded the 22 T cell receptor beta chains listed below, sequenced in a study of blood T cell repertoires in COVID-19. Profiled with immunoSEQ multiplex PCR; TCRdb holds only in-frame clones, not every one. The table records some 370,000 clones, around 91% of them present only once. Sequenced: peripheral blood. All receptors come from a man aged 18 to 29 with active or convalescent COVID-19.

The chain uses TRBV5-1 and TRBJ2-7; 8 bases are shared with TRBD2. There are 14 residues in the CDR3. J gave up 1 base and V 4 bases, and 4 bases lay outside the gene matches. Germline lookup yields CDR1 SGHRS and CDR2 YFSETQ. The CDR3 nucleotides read TGCGCCAGCAGCCCCCGGGGGGGATCCTACGAGCAGTACTTC. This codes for CASSPRGGSYEQYF.

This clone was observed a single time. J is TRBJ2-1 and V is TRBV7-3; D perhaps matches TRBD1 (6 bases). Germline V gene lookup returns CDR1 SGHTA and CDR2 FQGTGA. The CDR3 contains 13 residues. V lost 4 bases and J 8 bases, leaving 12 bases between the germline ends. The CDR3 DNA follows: TGTGCCAGCAGCTCAAACAGGGTCCATGAGCAGTTCTTC. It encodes CASSSNRVHEQFF.

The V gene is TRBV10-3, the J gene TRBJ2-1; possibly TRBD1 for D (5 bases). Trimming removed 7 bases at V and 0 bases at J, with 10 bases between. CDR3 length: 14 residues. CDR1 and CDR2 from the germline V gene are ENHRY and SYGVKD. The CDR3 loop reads CAIKDKSSYNEQFF. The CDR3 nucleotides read TGTGCCATCAAGGACAAAAGCTCCTACAATGAGCAGTTCTTC.

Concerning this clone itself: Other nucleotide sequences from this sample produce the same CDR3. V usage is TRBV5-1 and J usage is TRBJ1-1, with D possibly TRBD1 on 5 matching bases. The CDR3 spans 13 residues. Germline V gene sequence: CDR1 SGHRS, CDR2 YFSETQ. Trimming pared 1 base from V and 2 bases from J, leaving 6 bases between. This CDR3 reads CASSLQGNTEAFF. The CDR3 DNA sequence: TGCGCCAGCAGCTTGCAGGGAAACACTGAAGCTTTCTTT.

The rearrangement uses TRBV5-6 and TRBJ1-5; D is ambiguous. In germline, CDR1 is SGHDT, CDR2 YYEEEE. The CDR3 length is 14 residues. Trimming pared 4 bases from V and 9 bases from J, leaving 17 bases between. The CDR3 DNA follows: TGTGCCAGCAGCCAGTACGGCCCCGCGGGGCCCCAGCATTTT. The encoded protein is CASSQYGPAGPQHF. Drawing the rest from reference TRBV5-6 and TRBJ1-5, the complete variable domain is DAGVTQSPTHLIKTRGQQVTLRCSPKSGHDTVSWYQQALGQGPQFIFQYYEEEERQRGNFPDRFSGHQFPNYSSELNVNALLLGDSALYLCASSQYGPAGPQHFGDGTRLSIL.

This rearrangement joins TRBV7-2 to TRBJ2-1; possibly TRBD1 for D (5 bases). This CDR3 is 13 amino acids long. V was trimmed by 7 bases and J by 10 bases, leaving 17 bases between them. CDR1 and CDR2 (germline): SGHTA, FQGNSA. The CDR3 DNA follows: TGTGCCAGCACCACAGGACGGCAGCCGGAGCAGTTCTTC. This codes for CASTTGRQPEQFF.

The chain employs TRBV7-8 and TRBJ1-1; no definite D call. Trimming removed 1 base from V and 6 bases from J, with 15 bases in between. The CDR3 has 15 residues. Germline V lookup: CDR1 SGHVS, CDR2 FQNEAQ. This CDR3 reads CASSLVPETPPEAFF. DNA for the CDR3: TGTGCCAGCAGCTTAGTACCCGAGACTCCCCCTGAAGCTTTCTTT. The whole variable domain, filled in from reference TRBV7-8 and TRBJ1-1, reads GAGVSQSPRYKVAKRGQDVALRCDPISGHVSLFWYQQALGQGPEFLTYFQNEAQLDKSGLPSDRFFAERPEGSVSTLKIQRTQQEDSAVYLCASSLVPETPPEAFFGQGTRLTVV.

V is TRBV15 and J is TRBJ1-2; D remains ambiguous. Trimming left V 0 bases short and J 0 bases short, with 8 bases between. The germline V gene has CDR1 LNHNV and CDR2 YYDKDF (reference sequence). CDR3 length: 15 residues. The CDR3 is CATSREVAANYGYTF. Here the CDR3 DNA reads TGTGCCACCAGCAGAGAAGTGGCAGCTAACTATGGCTACACCTTC.

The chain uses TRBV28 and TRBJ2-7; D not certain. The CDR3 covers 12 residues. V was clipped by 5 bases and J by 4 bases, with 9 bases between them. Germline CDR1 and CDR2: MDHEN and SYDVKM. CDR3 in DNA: TGTGCCAGCAGTCCACAGTCTTACGAGCAGTACTTC. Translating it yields CASSPQSYEQYF.

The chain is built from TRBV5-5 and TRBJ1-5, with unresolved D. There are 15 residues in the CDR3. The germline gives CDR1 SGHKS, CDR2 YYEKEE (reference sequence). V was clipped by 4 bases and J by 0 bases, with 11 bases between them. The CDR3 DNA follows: TGTGCCAGCAGCCTGGCCCTATATAGCAATCAGCCCCAGCATTTT. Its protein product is CASSLALYSNQPQHF.

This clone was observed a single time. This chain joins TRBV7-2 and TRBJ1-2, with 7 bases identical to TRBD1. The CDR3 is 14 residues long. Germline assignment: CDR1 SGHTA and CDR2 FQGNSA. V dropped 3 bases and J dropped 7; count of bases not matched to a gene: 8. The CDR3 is CASSLGQWVGGYTF. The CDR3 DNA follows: TGTGCCAGCAGCTTGGGACAGTGGGTCGGTGGCTACACCTTC.

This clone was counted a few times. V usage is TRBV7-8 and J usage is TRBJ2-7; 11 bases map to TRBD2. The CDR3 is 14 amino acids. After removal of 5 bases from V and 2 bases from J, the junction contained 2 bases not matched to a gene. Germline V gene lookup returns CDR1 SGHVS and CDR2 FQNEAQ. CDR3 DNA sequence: TGTGCCAGCAGCCAGACTAGCGGGACCTACGAGCAGTACTTC. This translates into CASSQTSGTYEQYF.

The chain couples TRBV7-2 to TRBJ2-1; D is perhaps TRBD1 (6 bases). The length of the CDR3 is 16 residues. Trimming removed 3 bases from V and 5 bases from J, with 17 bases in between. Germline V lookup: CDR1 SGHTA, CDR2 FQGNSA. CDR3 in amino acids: CASSFGPGGKHNEQFF. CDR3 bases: TGTGCCAGCAGCTTCGGTCCTGGGGGCAAGCACAATGAGCAGTTCTTC.

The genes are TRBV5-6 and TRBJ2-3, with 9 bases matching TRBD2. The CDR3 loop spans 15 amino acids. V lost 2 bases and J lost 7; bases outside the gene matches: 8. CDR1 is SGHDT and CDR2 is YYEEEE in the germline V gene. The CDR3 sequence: CASSFPSGGFHTQYF. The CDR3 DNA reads TGTGCCAGCAGCTTTCCCAGCGGGGGGTTCCATACGCAGTATTTT.

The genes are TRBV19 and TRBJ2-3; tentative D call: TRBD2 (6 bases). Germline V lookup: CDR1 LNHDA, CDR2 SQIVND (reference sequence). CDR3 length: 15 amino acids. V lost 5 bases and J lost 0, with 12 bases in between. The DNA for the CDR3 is TGTGCCAGTAGTTCCTGGGACTCAAGCACAGATACGCAGTATTTT. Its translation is CASSSWDSSTDTQYF.

CDR3 protein: CASSVLPGNYEQYF. CDR3 nucleotide sequence: TGTGCCAGCAGCGTACTCCCGGGGAACTACGAGCAGTACTTC. The chain couples TRBV9 to TRBJ2-7; TRBD2 is a possible D gene (5 bases). The CDR3 length is 14 residues. The V end lost 1 base, the J end lost 3 bases, and 11 bases lay between the germline ends. Germline V gene lookup returns CDR1 SGDLS and CDR2 YYNGEE.

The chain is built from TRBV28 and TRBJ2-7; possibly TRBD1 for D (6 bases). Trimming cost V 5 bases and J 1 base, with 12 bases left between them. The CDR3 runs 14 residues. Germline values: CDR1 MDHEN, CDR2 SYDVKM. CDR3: CASSILTGSYEQYF. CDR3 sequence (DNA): TGTGCCAGCAGTATATTAACAGGGTCCTACGAGCAGTACTTC.

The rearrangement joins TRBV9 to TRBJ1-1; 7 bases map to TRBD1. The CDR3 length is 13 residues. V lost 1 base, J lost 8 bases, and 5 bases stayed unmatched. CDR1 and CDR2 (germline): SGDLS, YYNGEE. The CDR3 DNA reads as TGTGCCAGCAGCGTACCACAGGGGCCCGAAGCTTTCTTT. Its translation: CASSVPQGPEAFF.

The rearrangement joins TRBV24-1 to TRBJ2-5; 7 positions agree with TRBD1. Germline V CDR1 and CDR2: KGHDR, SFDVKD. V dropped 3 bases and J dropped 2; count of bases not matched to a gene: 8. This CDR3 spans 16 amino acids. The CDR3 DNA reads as TGTGCCACCAGTGATCCGAGACAGGGCTTTCAAGAGACCCAGTACTTC. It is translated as CATSDPRQGFQETQYF.

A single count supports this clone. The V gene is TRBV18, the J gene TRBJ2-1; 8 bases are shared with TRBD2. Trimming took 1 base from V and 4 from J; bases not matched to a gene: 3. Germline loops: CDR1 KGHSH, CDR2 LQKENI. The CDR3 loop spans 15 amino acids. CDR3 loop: CASSPLAGKYNEQFF. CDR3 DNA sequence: TGTGCCAGCTCACCACTAGCGGGAAAATACAATGAGCAGTTCTTC.

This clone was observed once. This CDR3 is CASGGTVTDTQYF. In DNA form, the CDR3 reads TGCGCCAGCGGCGGGACAGTCACAGATACGCAGTATTTT. This chain joins TRBV5-1 and TRBJ2-3, with TRBD1 as a possible D gene (7 bases). This CDR3 region has 13 residues. V was shortened by 7 bases and J by 2 bases, with 11 bases between the two germline ends. Germline V lookup: CDR1 SGHRS, CDR2 YFSETQ.

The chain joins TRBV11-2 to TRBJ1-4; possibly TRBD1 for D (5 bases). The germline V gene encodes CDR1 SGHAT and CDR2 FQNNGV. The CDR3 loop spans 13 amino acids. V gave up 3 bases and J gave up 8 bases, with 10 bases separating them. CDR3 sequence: CASSFGAGEKLFF. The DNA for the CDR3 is TGTGCCAGCAGCTTTGGGGCCGGAGAAAAACTGTTTTTT.